These 20 T cell receptor beta chains came from one sample sequenced in a study of CD8 T cells in Susac syndrome. RNA, at about 0.45 to 1 ug, was reverse transcribed with random hexamers. TCRdb itself ran the immunoSEQ multiplex PCR reads through MiXCR, one entry per CDR3 protein. The sample yields approximately 120,000 distinct CDR3 sequences, 90% to 95% seen once. Sequencing was done on a sample of CD8+ T cells from PBMCs. The receptor source for this set is a human donor with Susac syndrome.

This chain joins TRBV9 and TRBJ1-1; no reliable D call. Trimming took 3 bases from V and 1 from J, leaving 13 bases between them. This CDR3 comprises 15 residues. CDR1 and CDR2 (germline): SGDLS, YYNGEE. The CDR3 bases are TGTGCCAGCAGCGATGGGCCCCAAGGGAACACTGAAGCTTTCTTT. It yields the protein CASSDGPQGNTEAFF. Looking up the rest from reference TRBV9 and TRBJ1-1 gives the full variable domain: DSGVTQTPKHLITATGQRVTLRCSPRSGDLSVYWYQQSLDQGLQFLIQYYNGEERAKGNILERFSAQQFPDLHSELNLSSLELGDSALYFCASSDGPQGNTEAFFGQGTRLTVV.

The chain has TRBV7-2 and TRBJ2-1; 8 bases match TRBD2. CDR3 size: 13 residues. J gave up 6 bases and V 5 bases, and 3 bases lay outside the gene matches. The germline gives CDR1 SGHTA, CDR2 FQGNSA. The CDR3 reads CASSRGLANEQFF. Written as DNA, the CDR3 is TGTGCCAGCAGCCGAGGACTAGCCAATGAGCAGTTCTTC.

This clonotype was counted a few times. The V call is TRBV6-5, the J call TRBJ1-2; 10 nucleotides match TRBD1. J was trimmed by 6 bases and V by 4 bases; bases with no gene match: 2. The CDR3 spans 13 residues. Per germline, CDR1 MNHEY and CDR2 SVGAGI. CDR3 residues: CASSSGQGDGYTF. The CDR3 DNA follows: TGTGCCAGCAGTTCCGGACAGGGGGATGGCTACACCTTC.

The CDR3 loop reads CASGLGQGNSPLHF. DNA for the CDR3: TGTGCTAGTGGTTTGGGACAGGGGAATTCACCCCTCCACTTT. The V call is TRBV12-5, the J call TRBJ1-6; TRBD1 matches 8 bases. The CDR3 runs 14 residues. V shed 1 base, J shed 7 bases, and the junction held 0 bases outside the gene matches. CDR1 is LGHNT, CDR2 FRNRAP, per germline. Full variable domain (rest looked up from reference TRBV12-5 and TRBJ1-6): DARVTQTPRHKVTEMGQEVTMRCQPILGHNTVFWYRQTMMQGLELLAYFRNRAPLDDSGMPKDRFSAEMPDATLATLKIQPSEPRDSAVYFCASGLGQGNSPLHFGNGTRLTVT.

The chain uses TRBV7-3 and TRBJ2-2, with D possibly matching TRBD2 (6 bases). The CDR3 consists of 15 residues. V was trimmed by 5 bases and J by 4 bases, leaving 14 bases between them. Per germline, CDR1 SGHTA and CDR2 FQGTGA. The CDR3 DNA sequence: TGTGCCAGCAGCCTCACCGCCGGGGGCACCGGGGAGCTGTTTTTT. Its protein product is CASSLTAGGTGELFF.

In its sample, this clonotype was seen once. The chain has TRBV15 and TRBJ2-5, with D unresolved. V lost 5 bases, J lost 1 base, and 11 bases lay in between. CDR1 LNHNV and CDR2 YYDKDF come from the germline V gene (reference sequence). The length of the CDR3 is 14 residues. The CDR3: CATSLGRLQETQYF. CDR3 in DNA: TGTGCCACCAGCCTGGGCAGACTCCAAGAGACCCAGTACTTC.

This clonotype came up once. The chain links TRBV23-1 to TRBJ1-1; 10 bases match TRBD1. TRBV23-1 is reported as an ORF; its role is uncertain. This CDR3 region has 14 residues. V lost 8 bases to trimming and J lost 5 bases; unmatched junction nucleotides: 8. The CDR3 nucleotides read TGCGCCAGCCGACCGGACAGGGGGAGGACTGAAGCTTTCTTT. It codes for CASRPDRGRTEAFF.

CDR3: CASSKGKITSYEQYF. The CDR3 bases are TGTGCCAGCAGTAAAGGGAAGATTACCTCCTACGAGCAGTACTTC. V and J are TRBV6-2 or TRBV6-3 and TRBJ2-7; no clear D gene. The CDR3 length is 15 residues. V lost 5 bases and J 0 bases, leaving 14 bases between the germline ends. The germline CDR1 and CDR2 sequences are MNHEY and SVGEGT.

The chain carries TRBV15 and TRBJ2-5; D not resolved. The CDR3 loop spans 15 amino acids. The germline V gene encodes CDR1 LNHNV and CDR2 YYDKDF (reference sequence). Trimming shortened V by 1 base and J by 1 base, and 10 bases separated the two germline ends. The CDR3 loop is CATSRVVVSQETQYF. The CDR3 region has the DNA TGTGCCACCAGCAGAGTAGTGGTCAGCCAAGAGACCCAGTACTTC.

The chain links TRBV28 to TRBJ2-7; TRBD2 is a possible D gene (6 bases). Trimming cost V 3 bases and J 0 bases, with 12 bases left between them. CDR1 and CDR2 (germline): MDHEN, SYDVKM. There are 15 residues in the CDR3. The CDR3 loop is CASSFRGIPSYEQYF. The CDR3 DNA reads as TGTGCCAGCAGTTTTCGGGGGATCCCCTCCTACGAGCAGTACTTC. Together with reference TRBV28 and TRBJ2-7, the CDR3 gives the full variable domain: DVKVTQSSRYLVKRTGEKVFLECVQDMDHENMFWYRQDPGLGLRLIYFSYDVKMKEKGDIPEGYSVSREKKERFSLILESASTNQTSMYLCASSFRGIPSYEQYFGPGTRLTVT.

This rearrangement joins TRBV12-3 or TRBV12-4 to TRBJ1-6, with D hard to call. The CDR3 extends over 13 amino acids. The germline V and J ends were trimmed by 5 bases and 14 bases, with 16 bases remaining between them. Here the CDR3 reads CASSPRPSGALHF. The CDR3 DNA follows: TGTGCCAGCAGTCCACGGCCCTCCGGGGCCCTCCACTTT.

This rearrangement joins TRBV5-4 to TRBJ2-5; perhaps D is TRBD1 or TRBD2 (5 bases each). Trimming removed 2 bases from V and 1 base from J, with 9 bases in between. Germline values: CDR1 SGHNT, CDR2 YYREEE (reference sequence). CDR3 length: 14 amino acids. The CDR3 nucleotides read TGTGCCAGCAGCTTAGGGACGGCCCAAGAGACCCAGTACTTC. The encoded protein is CASSLGTAQETQYF. Supplemented by reference TRBV5-4 and TRBJ2-5, the full variable domain reads ETGVTQSPTHLIKTRGQQVTLRCSSQSGHNTVSWYQQALGQGPQFIFQYYREEENGRGNFPPRFSGLQFPNYSSELNVNALELDDSALYLCASSLGTAQETQYFGPGTRLLVL.

The CDR3 bases are TGCGCCAGCAGCCAGGGCCTCCGGGGGGGGAAGGTCTATGAGCAGTTCTTC. Residues: CASSQGLRGGKVYEQFF. This sequence joins TRBV4-3 and TRBJ2-1; 8 bases are a match to TRBD2. V lost 3 bases, J lost 8 bases, and 15 bases stayed unmatched. The germline V gene encodes CDR1 LGHNA and CDR2 YSLEER. This CDR3 is built from 17 residues.

This clonotype was picked up a small number of times. The V and J genes are TRBV5-4 and TRBJ1-2; 7 bases are a match to TRBD1. Germline CDR1 and CDR2: SGHNT and YYREEE (reference sequence). The CDR3 is made up of 14 amino acids. V shed 4 bases and J 4 bases; nucleotides not matched to a gene: 7. The DNA for the CDR3 is TGTGCCAGCAGCAAGACAGGGCTTGGCTATGGCTACACCTTC. Its translation is CASSKTGLGYGYTF. Supplemented by reference TRBV5-4 and TRBJ1-2, the full variable domain reads ETGVTQSPTHLIKTRGQQVTLRCSSQSGHNTVSWYQQALGQGPQFIFQYYREEENGRGNFPPRFSGLQFPNYSSELNVNALELDDSALYLCASSKTGLGYGYTFGSGTRLTVV.

This chain joins TRBV3-1 and TRBJ2-7, with D unresolved. This CDR3 comprises 10 residues. Between the trimmed V and J ends, which lost 5 bases and 4 bases, there was a span of 3 bases. Germline values: CDR1 LGHDT, CDR2 YNNKEL (reference sequence). The CDR3 DNA reads as TGTGCCAGCAGCGGTTACGAGCAGTACTTC. Amino acids: CASSGYEQYF.

The CDR3 loop is CASSIPDRPYTEAFF. CDR3 DNA sequence: TGTGCCAGCAGTATACCAGACAGACCCTACACTGAAGCTTTCTTT. The J gene is TRBJ1-1, the V gene TRBV12-3 or TRBV12-4, with a weak D call TRBD1 (5 bases). The CDR3 sequence is 15 residues long. V was pared by 5 bases and J by 3 bases, with 16 bases between.

This clonotype was detected only once. This chain links TRBV19 with TRBJ1-1; D gene ambiguous. The V gene's germline CDR1 is LNHDA and CDR2 SQIVND (reference sequence). This CDR3 region has 14 residues. The V and J ends lost 6 bases and 5 bases respectively, with 16 bases between them. The CDR3 here is CASSFRHGRTEAFF. DNA for the CDR3: TGTGCCAGTAGCTTCAGACACGGGAGGACTGAAGCTTTCTTT.

The rearrangement uses TRBV23-1 and TRBJ2-7; D gene unclear. TRBV23-1 carries the ORF label, with uncertain function. Trimming removed 8 bases from V and 6 bases from J, with 23 bases in between. This CDR3 is 15 amino acids long. The CDR3: CASHLTGRPYAEQYF. In DNA, the CDR3 is TGCGCCAGCCACCTCACGGGTCGCCCCTATGCCGAGCAGTACTTC.

The chain carries TRBV12-3 or TRBV12-4 and TRBJ2-7, with D unresolved. V lost 3 bases and J lost 6, with 12 bases in between. This CDR3 is built from 13 residues. CDR3 sequence (DNA): TGTGCCAGCAGTTTCGGGCTTGTGAGCGAGCAGTACTTC. It yields the protein CASSFGLVSEQYF.

The chain links TRBV23-1 to TRBJ2-6; perhaps TRBD2 as D (6 bases). TRBV23-1 is an ORF for which the function is uncertain. V lost 0 bases and J 4 bases, leaving 16 bases between the germline ends. CDR3 length: 18 amino acids. Written as DNA, the CDR3 is TGCGCCAGCAGTCAATCGAGGCTTGGGGGGAAGGGGGCCAACGTCCTGACTTTC. Translated, it gives CASSQSRLGGKGANVLTF.